This TCR beta chain is from a study of shared clonotypes between healthy human individuals. Study-wide results and caveats: Compared with memory subsets, naive subsets generally had larger estimated richness.

Germline V lookup: CDR1 MDHEN, CDR2 SYDVKM. CDR3 length equals 13 residues. V lost 4 bases and J lost 0, with 7 bases in between. Comments on this clone: Its specificity is not known.

The DNA input per sorted-subset replicate PCR was 150 to 200 ng, corresponding to some 30,000 T cell genomes. Repertoires were generated with immunoSEQ multiplex PCR, while TCRdb's copy carries only in-frame clones and drops some. The table records roughly 1,000,000 clones, more than 75% of them present only once. The chain combines TRBV28 with TRBJ2-7; D gene ambiguous. What was sequenced was memory CD4+ T cells from PBMCs. Subset here: CD45RA-negative fraction. The receptor comes from a man aged 18 to 29 in good health. Some clones in this sample may be carry-over from other donors' samples. CDR3 in amino acids: CASSYANSYEQYF. The CDR3 nucleotides read TGTGCCAGCAGTTATGCCAACTCCTACGAGCAGTACTTC. Drawing the rest from reference TRBV28 and TRBJ2-7, the complete variable domain is DVKVTQSSRYLVKRTGEKVFLECVQDMDHENMFWYRQDPGLGLRLIYFSYDVKMKEKGDIPEGYSVSREKKERFSLILESASTNQTSMYLCASSYANSYEQYFGPGTRLTVT.